A selection of T cell receptor beta chains follows, all from one sample in a study of shared clonotypes between healthy human individuals. Sequencing used immunoSEQ multiplex PCR; TCRdb keeps in-frame clones, though not all of them. The data hold some 700,000 clones, with less than 95% observed a single time. Material for sequencing was memory CD8+ T cells from PBMCs. These receptors were taken from a man aged 18 to 30 in good health. Some clones in this sample may be carry-over from other donors' samples. CDR3s include the opening cysteine and the closing phenylalanine or tryptophan. A D gene is named only where the DNA matches it firmly. Expanded clones get a size class; other rows say once, few or many, or leave the size out.

d_call	v_call	j_call	cdr3_length	clone_size	cdr3_nt	cdr3_aa
TRBD2	TRBV4-1	TRBJ2-1	17	-	TGCGCCAGCAGCCAAGAGTTGGCGGGAGTTTCCTACAATGAGCAGTTCTTC	CASSQELAGVSYNEQFF
-	TRBV12-5	TRBJ2-1	12	-	TGTGCTAGTGGTTTCTCGTACAATGAGCAGTTCTTC	CASGFSYNEQFF
-	TRBV7-8	TRBJ2-2	15	-	TGTGCCAGCAGCTTAGGAGTAGCGAACACCGGGGAGCTGTTTTTT	CASSLGVANTGELFF
-	TRBV9	TRBJ1-1	13	-	TGTGCCAGCAGCCTGGGCGGATTCACTGAAGCTTTCTTT	CASSLGGFTEAFF
-	TRBV5-6	TRBJ2-7	13	-	TGTGCCAGCAGCTTGGGGGTACTACGAGGGCAGTACTTC	CASSLGVLRGQYF
TRBD1	TRBV7-9	TRBJ1-1	14	-	TGTGCCAGCAGGCAGGGACAGTTAAACACTGAAGCTTTCTTT	CASRQGQLNTEAFF
-	TRBV19	TRBJ2-1	14	-	TGTGCCAGTAGTATAATGGTTCATGACGGGTACCAGTTCTTC	CASSIMVHDGYQFF
TRBD2	TRBV27	TRBJ2-3	15	-	TGTGCCAGCAGTTCTAGCGGGAGGGCGACAGATACGCAGTATTTT	CASSSSGRATDTQYF
-	TRBV21-1	TRBJ2-2	17	-	TGTGCCAGCAGCACAACACAGGGGAGGGCGGCCACCGGGGAGCTGTTTTTT	CASSTTQGRAATGELFF
TRBD1	TRBV5-6	TRBJ2-1	15	-	TGTGCCAGCAGCTTGGTTACAGGGGTCGGCAATGAGCAGTTCTTC	CASSLVTGVGNEQFF
-	TRBV7-9	TRBJ1-4	15	few	TGTGCCAGCAGCTTAGAGGACGGACGGTATGAAAAACTGTTTTTT	CASSLEDGRYEKLFF
-	TRBV27	TRBJ2-7	14	many	TGTGCCAGCAATCCCAGACCGAGCTCCTACGAGCAGTACTTC	CASNPRPSSYEQYF
TRBD1	TRBV27	TRBJ1-2	13	-	TGTGCCAGCAAAGGGACAGGGGGGAATGGCTACACCTTC	CASKGTGGNGYTF
-	TRBV28	TRBJ2-3	15	-	TGTGCCAGCAGTACTCTTTCAAATTCCGGGGATACGCAGTATTTT	CASSTLSNSGDTQYF
-	TRBV9	TRBJ2-1	12	-	TGTGCCAGCGAAGGCTCCTACAATGAGCAGTTCTTC	CASEGSYNEQFF
-	TRBV5-6	TRBJ2-3	14	-	TGTGCCAGCAGCTTGGTGCTTGTCACAGATACGCAGTATTTT	CASSLVLVTDTQYF
-	TRBV6-5	TRBJ1-4	15	few	TGTGCCAGCAGTTCCGCTAGGAGGGAGGCGGAAAAACTGTTTTTT	CASSSARREAEKLFF
-	TRBV27	TRBJ1-1	14	-	TGTGCCAGCAGTTTCATCCAGGGAGGCACTGAAGCTTTCTTT	CASSFIQGGTEAFF
-	TRBV28	TRBJ1-1	11	once	TGTGCCAGCAGGGAGGGTCAATGGTCTTTCTTT	CASREGQWSFF
-	TRBV19	TRBJ2-3	15	-	TGTGCCAGTAGTATTCTAGGCTCTAGCACAGATACGCAGTATTTT	CASSILGSSTDTQYF
-	TRBV9	TRBJ2-1	16	-	TGTGCCAGCAGCGCCCTACGGGATACGGCTTACAATGAGCAGTTCTTC	CASSALRDTAYNEQFF
TRBD1	TRBV5-1	TRBJ2-4	20	-	TGCGCCAGCAGCTTCACTGCTTACCCCCTACAGGGGAGAGGGGAAAACATTCAGTACTTC	CASSFTAYPLQGRGENIQYF
-	TRBV5-1	TRBJ2-7	13	-	TGCGCCAGCAGCTTGTCGGCGGGATACGAGCAGTACTTC	CASSLSAGYEQYF
-	TRBV27	TRBJ2-7	14	-	TGTGCCAGCAGTCCTGGAAACAGGGTGCACGAGCAGTACTTC	CASSPGNRVHEQYF
TRBD1	TRBV28	TRBJ1-4	18	-	TGTGCCAGCAGGCCCAGGGACAGGTGGCTCGCTACTAATGAAAAACTGTTTTTT	CASRPRDRWLATNEKLFF
-	TRBV27	TRBJ2-7	11	few	TGTGCCAGCGGATTCTCCTACGAGCAGTACTTC	CASGFSYEQYF
-	TRBV20-1	TRBJ1-1	10	-	TGCAGTGCTAGAGGTCCTGAAGCTTTCTTT	CSARGPEAFF
-	TRBV5-1	TRBJ2-1	15	-	TGCGCCAGCAGCTTGGACAGGAGCTCCTACAATGAGCAGTTCTTC	CASSLDRSSYNEQFF
TRBD1	TRBV9	TRBJ1-3	15	-	TGTGCCAGCAGCGTGGACAGGGGACTTGGGAACACCATATATTTT	CASSVDRGLGNTIYF
TRBD1	TRBV11-2	TRBJ2-1	14	-	TGTGCCAGCAGCCGGACAGGGGTCTACAATGAGCAGTTCTTC	CASSRTGVYNEQFF
-	TRBV6-5	TRBJ1-1	13	once	TGTGCCAGCAGTCACAGCTCTAACACTGAAGCTTTCTTT	CASSHSSNTEAFF
TRBD2	TRBV27	TRBJ2-7	14	-	TGTGCCAGCAGTCCCGAGGGACTAGCGGGAGAGCAGTACTTC	CASSPEGLAGEQYF
TRBD1	TRBV7-6	TRBJ1-1	12	-	TGTGCCAGCAGCTACCGACAGGGTGAAGCTTTCTTT	CASSYRQGEAFF
-	TRBV7-2	TRBJ2-7	15	-	TGTGCCAGCAGCGACCCCCGCCGTGGCGCCTACGAGCAGTACTTC	CASSDPRRGAYEQYF
TRBD2	TRBV30	TRBJ2-5	14	-	TGTGCCTGCGTTGGGACTAGCGGGAGCAAAACCCAGTACTTC	CACVGTSGSKTQYF
-	TRBV5-6	TRBJ2-7	14	-	TGTGCCAGCAGCGGACTGACAGAACGCTACGAGCAGTACTTC	CASSGLTERYEQYF
-	TRBV10-1	TRBJ2-2	12	-	TGCGCCAGCAGTGGGGGTTCCGGGGAGCTGTTTTTT	CASSGGSGELFF
-	TRBV19	TRBJ1-1	13	-	TGTGCCAGTAGGGACACACCCAACACTGAAGCTTTCTTT	CASRDTPNTEAFF
TRBD1	TRBV27	TRBJ1-1	14	-	TGTGCCAGCAGTTGGGGACAGGGAAGGACTGAAGCTTTCTTT	CASSWGQGRTEAFF
TRBD2	TRBV10-2	TRBJ2-7	14	-	TGCGCCAGCAGTCCCGGGACTAGTTCCTCCGAGCAGTACTTC	CASSPGTSSSEQYF
-	TRBV28	TRBJ2-2	17	-	TGTGCCAGCAGTTTAAGGAAGCCCCACCCTAACACCGGGGAGCTGTTTTTT	CASSLRKPHPNTGELFF
-	TRBV7-2	TRBJ2-1	13	-	TGTGCCAGCAGCGCCCGCCCCTACAATGAGCAGTTCTTC	CASSARPYNEQFF
TRBD2	TRBV13	TRBJ2-1	16	-	TGTGCCAGCAGCTTAAAACCCAGCGGGGCCCTTGACGAGCAGTTCTTC	CASSLKPSGALDEQFF
-	TRBV4-1	TRBJ1-4	13	few	TGCGCCAGCAGCCACACCTTGTGGGAAAAACTGTTTTTT	CASSHTLWEKLFF
TRBD1	TRBV10-2	TRBJ1-2	14	-	TGCGCCAGCAGTGATTCCATTACAGGGGGAGGCTACACCTTC	CASSDSITGGGYTF
-	TRBV9	TRBJ1-3	15	-	TGTGCCAGCAGCGTAGGGGTCAGCTCTGGAAACACCATATATTTT	CASSVGVSSGNTIYF
-	TRBV11-2	TRBJ1-1	14	-	TGTGCCAGCAGCTCAACTGACATGAACACTGAAGCTTTCTTT	CASSSTDMNTEAFF
TRBD2	TRBV27	TRBJ2-7	14	-	TGTGCCAGCGGCCCCTTGGGGGGGATCTACGAGCAGTACTTC	CASGPLGGIYEQYF
TRBD1	TRBV7-9	TRBJ2-7	15	-	TGTGCCAGCAGCGGACAGGGGACAGGTGAGGGCGAGCAGTACTTC	CASSGQGTGEGEQYF
-	TRBV27	TRBJ2-3	13	-	TGTGCCAGCAGTCTAGTAGGGAGAGATACGCAGTATTTT	CASSLVGRDTQYF
-	TRBV7-2	TRBJ1-4	16	-	TGTGCCAGCAGCTTATGGGAGGGGACCAATAATGAAAAACTGTTTTTT	CASSLWEGTNNEKLFF
TRBD2	TRBV27	TRBJ2-1	16	-	TGTGCCAGCAGTTTATTACTAGCGGGAGGGCCTAATGAGCAGTTCTTC	CASSLLLAGGPNEQFF
-	TRBV7-9	TRBJ2-5	11	-	TGTGCCAGCAGAGGCGCGGAGACCCAGTACTTC	CASRGAETQYF
TRBD1	TRBV6-6	TRBJ1-2	14	-	TGTGCCAGCAGCTTGGACAGGGCGGTCGGTGGCTACACCTTC	CASSLDRAVGGYTF
-	TRBV28	TRBJ2-1	16	-	TGTGCCAGCAACATATCCCCGCTAGATAGTACCTATGAGCAGTTCTTC	CASNISPLDSTYEQFF
-	TRBV12-5	TRBJ1-2	15	-	TGTGCTAGTGGTTTGGCACCGAACAGGGTTTCCGGCTACACCTTC	CASGLAPNRVSGYTF
TRBD2	TRBV11-1	TRBJ2-7	15	once	TGTGCCAGCAGCTGGCGGGGGGGCCTCAACTACGAGCAGTACTTC	CASSWRGGLNYEQYF